The 3 T cell receptor beta chains in this list originate from one sample, sequenced in a study of blood T cell repertoires in COVID-19. Produced via immunoSEQ multiplex PCR; TCRdb's table is partial and in-frame only. The sample consists of hundreds of thousands of clones, 80% to 90% of them appearing once. The sequenced sample consisted of PBMCs or T cells enriched from blood (not recorded which). These receptors came from a woman aged 50 to 65 in a cohort exposed to, infected with or recovered from COVID-19 (not recorded which).

The chain has TRBV9 and TRBJ2-3; TRBD2 matches 9 bases. The ends lost 0 bases at V and 0 bases at J; junction bases unmatched: 8. The germline V gene encodes CDR1 SGDLS and CDR2 YYNGEE. The CDR3 contains 18 residues. The CDR3 sequence: CASSVVSGSGGSTDTQYF. CDR3 DNA: TGTGCCAGCAGCGTAGTGTCTGGAAGCGGGGGGAGCACAGATACGCAGTATTTT.

This chain uses TRBV3-1 (or the pseudogene TRBV3-2) with TRBJ2-3; no reliable D call. The CDR3 extends over 15 amino acids. CDR1 and CDR2 (germline): LGHDT, YNNKEL (reference sequence). V lost 1 base and J lost 1, with 9 bases in between. Written as DNA, the CDR3 is TGTGCCAGCAGCCAAGCCGGTTCGGGCACAGATACGCAGTATTTT. Residues: CASSQAGSGTDTQYF.

This clone has a single count. This sequence joins TRBV7-6 and TRBJ2-7; the match to TRBD1 covers 9 bases. Germline V gene lookup returns CDR1 SGHVS and CDR2 FNYEAQ. The J segment lost 6 bases and the V segment lost 5 bases, leaving 5 bases of the junction unmatched. This CDR3 has 13 residues. CDR3: CASSPMDRGEQYF. The CDR3 coding sequence is TGTGCCAGCAGCCCTATGGACAGGGGCGAGCAGTACTTC.